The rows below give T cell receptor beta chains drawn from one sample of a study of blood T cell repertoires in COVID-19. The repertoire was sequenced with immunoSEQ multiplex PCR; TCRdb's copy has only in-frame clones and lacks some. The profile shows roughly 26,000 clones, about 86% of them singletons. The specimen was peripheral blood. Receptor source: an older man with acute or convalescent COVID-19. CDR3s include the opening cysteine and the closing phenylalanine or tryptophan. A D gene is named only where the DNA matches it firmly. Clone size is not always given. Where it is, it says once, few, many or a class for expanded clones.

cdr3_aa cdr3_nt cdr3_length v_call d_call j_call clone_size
CASTPGLGPYEQYF TGCGCCAGCACCCCGGGACTTGGGCCCTACGAGCAGTACTTC 14 TRBV5-1 NA TRBJ2-7 NA
CASSRWGTGDSPLHF TGCGCCAGCAGCCGGTGGGGGACAGGGGATTCACCCCTCCACTTT 15 TRBV5-1 TRBD1 TRBJ1-6 NA
CASSISGSGYTF TGTGCCAGTAGTATATCCGGGTCGGGCTACACCTTC 12 TRBV19 NA TRBJ1-2 NA
CASSSYRDEKLFF TGTGCCAGCAGCTCCTACAGGGATGAAAAACTGTTTTTT 13 TRBV7-3 NA TRBJ1-4 NA
CASSQLPTSGSYEQFF TGCGCCAGCAGCCAACTACCGACTAGCGGGAGTTATGAGCAGTTCTTC 16 TRBV4-3 TRBD2 TRBJ2-1 NA
CASSPSLLYQEERYEQYF TGTGCCAGCAGTCCCAGTCTACTATACCAAGAAGAACGGTACGAGCAGTACTTC 18 TRBV28 NA TRBJ2-7 NA
CARSTGTVIFSYEQYF TGTGCCAGAAGCACCGGGACAGTAATTTTTTCATACGAGCAGTACTTC 16 TRBV5-3 TRBD1 TRBJ2-7 NA
CASSPTPRGLGETQYF TGTGCCAGTAGTCCAACCCCGAGGGGGTTGGGAGAGACCCAGTACTTC 16 TRBV19 NA TRBJ2-5 NA
CASSQGRGLSGYTF TGCGCCAGCAGTCAAGGCAGGGGCCTCTCTGGCTACACCTTC 14 TRBV23-1 NA TRBJ1-2 once
CASSPGTEFGYTF TGTGCCAGCAGCCCCGGGACAGAATTTGGCTACACCTTC 13 TRBV11-2 TRBD1 TRBJ1-2 NA
CASSQDLTGKPQHF TGTGCCAGCAGCCAAGACTTGACAGGGAAGCCCCAGCATTTT 14 TRBV4-2 TRBD1 TRBJ1-5 few
CASTPFSGRNEQFF TGTGCCAGCACCCCATTTAGCGGGAGGAATGAGCAGTTCTTC 14 TRBV7-9 TRBD2 TRBJ2-1 NA
CASSVQGSSGNTIYF TGTGCCAGCAGCGTCCAGGGAAGCTCTGGAAACACCATATATTTT 15 TRBV9 NA TRBJ1-3 NA
CASSNLPDSYNEQFF TGTGCCAGCAGCAACCTACCCGACTCCTACAATGAGCAGTTCTTC 15 TRBV6-4 NA TRBJ2-1 NA
CASSVAREVYGYTF TGCGCCAGCAGTGTTGCTAGGGAGGTCTATGGCTACACCTTC 14 TRBV10-2 NA TRBJ1-2 NA
CASSVGTTGEFEQFF TGTGCCAGCAGCGTAGGGACGACAGGGGAGTTTGAACAGTTCTTC 15 TRBV9 TRBD1 TRBJ2-1 NA
CAIGLEAGAEQFF TGTGCCATCGGGTTAGAAGCGGGAGCTGAGCAGTTCTTC 13 TRBV10-3 TRBD2 TRBJ2-1 NA
CASSGCSGLDNEQFF TGCGCCAGCAGTGGTTGCAGCGGCTTGGACAATGAGCAGTTCTTC 15 TRBV10-1 NA TRBJ2-1 once
CATSGGGTPRNGYTF TGTGCCACCAGCGGGGGGGGGACCCCACGAAATGGCTACACCTTC 15 TRBV15 NA TRBJ1-2 NA
CSVAGTGVIGTDTQYF TGCAGCGTCGCCGGGACAGGGGTGATCGGCACAGATACGCAGTATTTT 16 TRBV29-1 TRBD1 TRBJ2-3 NA
CASSVGTSHNEQFF TGTGCCAGCAGCGTCGGGACTAGCCACAATGAGCAGTTCTTC 14 TRBV9 TRBD2 TRBJ2-1 NA
CASSPSSYEQYF TGTGCCAGCAGCCCGAGCTCCTACGAGCAGTACTTC 12 TRBV5-5 NA TRBJ2-7 once
CASSLYSGEAFF TGTGCCAGCAGTCTTTATTCCGGTGAAGCTTTCTTT 12 TRBV7-3 NA TRBJ1-1 NA
CSVGGGDTEAFF TGCAGCGTTGGAGGGGGGGACACTGAAGCTTTCTTT 12 TRBV29-1 NA TRBJ1-1 NA
CASSEEYRGPDTQYF TGTGCCAGCAGTGAAGAGTACAGGGGGCCAGATACGCAGTATTTT 15 TRBV6-1 TRBD1 TRBJ2-3 NA
CASSLLAAGEGEQYF TGTGCCAGCAGCTTATTGGCGGCGGGAGAAGGTGAGCAGTACTTC 15 TRBV7-8 TRBD2 TRBJ2-7 once
CASSLLVGQGPTRGYTF TGCGCCAGCAGCCTACTTGTAGGGCAGGGGCCCACGAGGGGCTACACCTTC 17 TRBV4-3 NA TRBJ1-2 NA
CASRTGQWNSPLHF TGTGCCAGTAGGACGGGACAGTGGAATTCACCCCTCCACTTT 14 TRBV19 TRBD1 TRBJ1-6 once
CASSYQTPSDEQYF TGTGCCAGCAGTTACCAGACACCTTCGGACGAGCAGTACTTC 14 TRBV6-5 NA TRBJ2-7 NA
CASSLFIGNPNTEAFF TGTGCCAGCTCACTTTTCATCGGGAACCCGAACACTGAAGCTTTCTTT 16 TRBV18 NA TRBJ1-1 NA
CASSEELASRFF TGTGCCAGCAGTGAAGAACTAGCTAGTAGGTTCTTC 12 TRBV2 NA TRBJ2-1 NA
CASSYSKWTGAYEQYF TGTGCCAGCAGTTACTCGAAATGGACAGGGGCCTACGAGCAGTACTTC 16 TRBV6-5 TRBD1 TRBJ2-7 NA
CASSSQGTGYEQYF TGTGCCAGCAGTTCACAGGGGACAGGCTACGAGCAGTACTTC 14 TRBV2 TRBD1 TRBJ2-7 few
CASSYWREGLLFF TGTGCCAGCAGTTACTGGCGGGAGGGCCTCCTGTTTTTT 13 TRBV6-5 TRBD2 TRBJ2-2 few
CASSLMKASGRNEQFF TGTGCCAGCAGCTTAATGAAGGCTAGCGGGAGGAATGAGCAGTTCTTC 16 TRBV7-3 TRBD2 TRBJ2-1 NA
CASSLQQVQETQYF TGTGCCAGCAGTTTACAACAGGTCCAAGAGACCCAGTACTTC 14 TRBV2 NA TRBJ2-5 NA
CASSLGLAGTTGELFF TGTGCCAGCAGTTTGGGACTAGCGGGAACCACCGGGGAGCTGTTTTTT 16 TRBV6-5 TRBD2 TRBJ2-2 NA
CASSVGTGAGNTIYF TGTGCCAGCAGCGTCGGGACAGGGGCAGGAAACACCATATATTTT 15 TRBV5-4 TRBD1 TRBJ1-3 NA
CASSRAAGEETQYF TGCGCCAGCAGCCGGGCAGCGGGAGAAGAGACCCAGTACTTC 14 TRBV5-1 TRBD2 TRBJ2-5 NA
CSVDTGTASYEQYF TGCAGCGTTGACACTGGGACAGCCTCCTACGAGCAGTACTTC 14 TRBV29-1 TRBD1 TRBJ2-7 NA
CASRLQGNQPQHF TGTGCCAGCAGGCTACAGGGGAATCAGCCCCAGCATTTT 13 TRBV6-6 TRBD1 TRBJ1-5 NA
CASNPTGGLSGDGITDTQYF TGTGCCAGCAACCCCACAGGAGGTCTAAGCGGGGACGGTATAACAGATACGCAGTATTTT 20 TRBV2 TRBD2 TRBJ2-3 NA
CATSGRDRGIETQYF TGTGCCACCAGCGGGCGGGACAGGGGCATTGAGACCCAGTACTTC 15 TRBV15 TRBD1 TRBJ2-5 once
CSASSLAGASTYEQYF TGCAGTGCTAGTAGTCTAGCGGGAGCTTCGACCTACGAGCAGTACTTC 16 TRBV20-1 TRBD2 TRBJ2-7 NA
CASSPYTDTQYF TGTGCCAGCAGTCCCTACACAGATACGCAGTATTTT 12 TRBV28 NA TRBJ2-3 NA
CASSLDGAGARYQPQHF TGTGCCAGCAGCTTAGACGGGGCGGGGGCGCGGTATCAGCCCCAGCATTTT 17 TRBV7-2 NA TRBJ1-5 NA
CASSTGGTTNEKLFF TGTGCCAGTTCGACAGGGGGGACAACTAATGAAAAACTGTTTTTT 15 TRBV5-4 TRBD1 TRBJ1-4 NA
CASSPGISEVADTQYF TGTGCCAGCAGCCCCGGGATTAGCGAAGTGGCAGATACGCAGTATTTT 16 TRBV9 NA TRBJ2-3 NA